This entry concerns a single T cell receptor beta chain. Its binding antigen is unknown. Sequence at one end of the junction differs from germline and may be a read error. The library was built by means of 5' RACE. The sequencer listed for this sample is Illumina HiSeq 2500. A second roughly 6 to 11 cycle PCR used a sample-barcoded 5' primer and a J-beta primer mix. A template-switch 5' adaptor carrying 12 random nucleotides introduced a unique molecular identifier onto each TCR beta cDNA molecule. At least 2.5 million CDR3-containing paired-end reads were obtained from each sample. First-strand cDNA was synthesized from all RNA with the Mint cDNA synthesis kit, primed by a TRBC-specific oligonucleotide. All cDNA was treated with uracil-DNA glycosylase and then went through a first 18-cycle PCR with the universal primers M1SS and BC2_uni_R. In the paper's pipeline: For normalization, 1 million high-quality reads, each with a distinct molecular identifier, were randomly selected from each sample. Instead of being binned into consensus sequences, reads that shared molecular identifiers were thrown out. CDR3 identification, clonotype clustering and error correction used MiTCR with a Q25 quality threshold and the strictest error-elimination algorithm. A nonparametric unseen species model with Euler transformation was used to estimate lower-bound total TCR beta diversity. TCRdb cleaned the public reads at Q25 with fastp, built clones with MiXCR and kept in-frame beta chains. Rows merge per CDR3 protein into single entries with the most common DNA and genes. The V and J calls come from TCRdb's annotation, not from the publication. This sample is represented by 700,000 or so distinct CDR3 sequences; 40% to 50% of them were singletons. The biggest ten clones account for about 30% of the sample.

The 35 to 40 donors, aged about 6 to 100 years, were systemically healthy Caucasian individuals from Russia. Each donor gave approximately 10 milliliters of peripheral blood, collected into EDTA-treated Vacutainer tubes. Ficoll-Paque density-gradient centrifugation was used to isolate PBMCs, with at least 6 million obtained per sample. Trizol reagent was used to extract total RNA from the PBMCs, yielding at least 5 micrograms per sample. For every donor, flow cytometry on a PBMC aliquot measured the percentage of naive CD45RAhigh/CD27high T cells. The sample originates from a study of blood T cells in healthy people across ages (dated by TCRdb to between 2014 and 2017). For the study in its entirety: Template switching captured roughly one uniquely barcoded TCR beta cDNA molecule per two T cells in model experiments. To track age-related changes in TCR beta repertoire diversity, the study relied on deep sequencing normalized with unique cDNA molecular identifiers. Donors were grouped into four age groups: young (average 16 years), middle-aged (roughly 37), aged (around 60) and long-lived (about 90). To avoid experimental bias, donors of different ages were spread randomly across the sequencing lanes. The study analyzed two additional independent replicas of 1 million unique cDNA reads from the same blood draw for two donors, one aged 18 to 30 and one aged 80 or older.

Via the germline V gene (reference sequence), CDR1 is MNHEY and CDR2 SMNVEV. The CDR3 numbers 19 residues from cysteine through phenylalanine. Only the CDR3 DNA is retained, 57 bases long and in frame from the first base. Points the paper makes about the study in general: As age increased, observed TCR beta diversity per million T cells dropped in a roughly linear way, and a significant reduction was already evident by age 40. The percentage of naive T cells measured by flow cytometry correlated strongly with observed TCR beta diversity. Because the CMV infection status of the donors was unknown, age-related changes in expanded clonotypes may potentially have been confounded. Estimates of total diversity based on one million sequenced T cells were regarded as lower bounds and as underestimates. Compared with the aged group, more naive CD4+ T cells, fewer expanded clones and increased TCR diversity were shown by the long-lived group, suggesting age selection. Bulk unsorted PBMC profiling prevented conclusive comparison of naive and antigen-experienced compartments.

The sequence joins TRBV27 to TRBJ2-3, with TRBD1 as a weak D call on 5 bases. This sequence originates from an older man in good health. Source material: blood. The CDR3 region reads CASSLADPVGAANTDTRYF. The DNA sequence is given as TGTGCCAGCAGTTTAGCGGATCCTGTTGGGGCAGCCAACACAGATACGCGGTATTTT.